The clone carrying this T cell receptor beta chain appeared a few times. Its specificity is not known. The length of the CDR3 is 15 residues. V lost 2 bases to trimming and J lost 2 bases, with 11 bases between them. The germline V gene encodes CDR1 SGHVS and CDR2 FQNEAQ. The template for TCR beta VDJ and CDR3 sequence profiling was genomic DNA. TCRdb reprocessed the reads via MiXCR and lists one record per CDR3 protein. The sample has about 270,000 distinct CDR3 sequences, 50% to 70% seen once. The sample is drawn from a study of CD8+CD57+ T cells in acquired aplastic anemia. Findings and limits, study-wide: Patients versus controls showed no significant CD8+ Simpson's diversity difference.

Sequencing input: sorted CD4+, CD8+, or CD8+CD57+ T cells (not recorded which) from PBMCs. The sequence derives from a human donor with severe aplastic anemia or a healthy control (not recorded which). This rearrangement joins TRBV7-8 to TRBJ2-3; D unclear. Written as DNA, the CDR3 is TGTGCCAGCAGCTTAACGCTCGTATCCACAGATACGCAGTATTTT. Translating it yields CASSLTLVSTDTQYF.